This T cell receptor beta chain is from a study of blood T cell repertoires in COVID-19. Study-level information: The United States, Italy and Spain supplied acute and convalescent COVID-19 samples. Sources were T cells, B-cell-depleted T cells, or PBMCs; the material itself was cDNA or gDNA.

V lost 0 bases, J lost 4 bases, and 4 bases stayed unmatched. The germline V gene has CDR1 SGHNT and CDR2 YYREEE (reference sequence). This CDR3 is built from 14 residues. This clone was found once. Per the original data handling: Reference gene primers were amplified, and this amplification served to estimate nucleated cell counts. The data were produced by immunoSEQ multiplex PCR, yet TCRdb's version contains in-frame clones alone and is incomplete. V, J and clone size derive from that table, while D and trimming were established from the DNA sequence. The top ten hold approximately 2.9% of the sample, which has 200,000 to 250,000 clones, 83% seen once.

This receptor was identified in a man aged 45-65 years with active or convalescent COVID-19. The source material was peripheral blood. V and J are TRBV5-4 and TRBJ2-7; TRBD1 aligns across 7 bases. The CDR3 region is CASSLGDSLYEQYF. CDR3 bases: TGTGCCAGCAGCTTGGGGGACAGCTTGTACGAGCAGTACTTC.